This T cell receptor (beta chain) was retrieved from a study of patients and donors after allogeneic stem cell transplantation. The J segment lost 9 bases and the V segment lost 4 bases, leaving 9 bases of the junction unmatched. Germline values: CDR1 SGHRS, CDR2 YFSETQ. The CDR3 covers 15 residues. This clonotype has a count of ten or more. Each CDR3 protein is one row after TCRdb ran MiXCR on the RT-PCR reads. The sample holds about 74,000 distinct CDR3 sequences, roughly 29% seen once. Sequencing used blood, either unsorted or a sorted T cell fraction (not recorded which). The rearrangement uses TRBV5-1 and TRBJ2-1; 11 bases match TRBD1. The TCR sequence derives from a human donor who was either an allogeneic HSCT recipient or a stem cell or donor lymphocyte infusion donor (not recorded which). It is not recorded whose cells these are; they may come from a transplant donor. The CDR3: CASSPDRGLRGEQFF. The CDR3 DNA reads TGCGCCAGCAGCCCGGACAGGGGGCTAAGGGGTGAGCAGTTCTTC.